The 32 T cell receptor beta chains below come from one sample, sequenced in a study of T-cell reconstitution after alpha-beta-depleted transplantation in children. Preparing the TCRbeta library involved the use of unique molecular identifiers. TCRdb itself ran the PCR reads through MiXCR, one entry per CDR3 protein. The sample records roughly 790,000 distinct CDR3 sequences, about 16% being singletons. This specimen consisted of PBMCs, mostly from graft donor cells, obtained 360 days after TCRalphabeta/CD19-depleted stem cell transplant. These receptor sequences come from a male patient between 5 and 17 years old who had a stem cell transplant for acute lymphoblastic leukemia, so the T cells may come from the graft donor.

This clonotype has only a few counts. The J gene is TRBJ1-5, the V gene TRBV20-1; D uncertain. Trimming left V 3 bases short and J 8 bases short, with 11 bases between. The germline V gene encodes CDR1 DFQATT and CDR2 SNEGSKA (reference sequence). The CDR3 extends over 12 amino acids. CDR3 residues: CSASLGGEPQHF. The CDR3 nucleotides read TGCAGTGCTAGTCTGGGCGGAGAGCCCCAGCATTTT.

This clonotype occurred a few times. This chain links TRBV2 with TRBJ2-5; 8 positions agree with TRBD1. V was pared by 6 bases and J by 7 bases, with 10 bases of the junction left unmatched. This CDR3 has 14 amino acids. Germline lookup yields CDR1 SNHLY and CDR2 FYNNEI. CDR3 bases: TGTGCCAGCAGGGGGACAGGTGCCCAGGGGACCCAGTACTTC. As protein: CASRGTGAQGTQYF.

This clonotype has at least ten counts. J is TRBJ1-1 and V is TRBV29-1, with 7 bases identical to TRBD1. With 7 bases clipped from V and 0 bases from J, the junction kept 2 bases outside the gene matches. Per the germline V gene, CDR1 is SQVTM and CDR2 is ANQGSEA. This CDR3 contains 12 residues. The CDR3, as DNA: TGCAGCGGGGGGACAGTGAACACTGAAGCTTTCTTT. Translating it yields CSGGTVNTEAFF.

For this clonotype: A much larger clone differs from this one at a single base, so this may be a read error. The V gene is TRBV14, the J gene TRBJ2-4; D is perhaps TRBD1 (5 bases). Per the germline V gene, CDR1 is SGHDN and CDR2 is FVKESK. The CDR3 is 15 residues long. Here the CDR3 DNA reads TGTGCCAGCATCCAAGAACAGGTGGGGAAAAACATTCAGTACTTC. This gives the protein CASIQEQVGKNIQYF.

A few counts support this clonotype. This chain's CDR3 is CASSPKFQVLQFF. Here the CDR3 DNA reads TGTGCCAGCAGCCCTAAATTCCAGGTTTTGCAGTTCTTC. The V call is TRBV3-1, the J call TRBJ2-1; the D is unclear. V was cut by 4 bases and J by 12 bases, with 16 bases left in between. CDR1 and CDR2 from the germline V gene are LGHDT and YNNKEL (reference sequence). The CDR3 sequence is 13 residues long.

The chain employs TRBV12-3 or TRBV12-4 and TRBJ2-5; D possibly corresponds to TRBD2 (5 bases). The V gene lost 7 bases and the J gene lost 5 bases, with 17 bases spanning the gap. The CDR3 covers 14 residues. This chain's CDR3 is CASTQWPGSETQYF. The CDR3 DNA follows: TGTGCCAGCACTCAGTGGCCTGGGAGCGAGACCCAGTACTTC.

This chain joins TRBV7-9 and TRBJ2-1; 10 bases align to TRBD2. Looked up from germline, CDR1 is SEHNR and CDR2 is FQNEAQ (reference sequence). The CDR3 totals 16 residues. The V and J ends lost 4 bases and 8 bases, in that order; junction bases with no gene match: 11. In nucleotides, the CDR3 is TGTGCCAGCAGCTCAGGACTAGCGGCATACCACGATGAGCAGTTCTTC. Translation: CASSSGLAAYHDEQFF.

This clonotype has more than one count but fewer than ten. This sequence joins TRBV7-2 and TRBJ2-7, with D possibly TRBD2 on 6 matching bases. The germline gives CDR1 SGHTA, CDR2 FQGNSA. The CDR3 contains 13 residues. The V gene lost 5 bases and the J gene lost 4 bases, with 12 bases spanning the gap. CDR3 region: CASSPLTRYEQYF. In nucleotides, the CDR3 is TGTGCCAGCAGCCCTCTGACTAGGTACGAGCAGTACTTC.

The chain uses TRBV4-1 and TRBJ1-2; 7 nucleotides align to TRBD1. This CDR3 has 15 residues. CDR1 is MGHRA, CDR2 YSYEKL, per germline. The V gene end was trimmed by 1 base and the J gene end by 4 bases; junction bases not matched to a gene: 6. CDR3 in DNA: TGCGCCAGCAGCCAAGGGGACAGCCTCCTCTATGGCTACACCTTC. Its translation is CASSQGDSLLYGYTF.

There are many counts of this clonotype. The chain carries TRBV7-2 and TRBJ1-2, with D possibly TRBD1 on 5 matching bases. V was shortened by 3 bases and J by 4 bases, with 15 bases between the two germline ends. Germline V CDR1 and CDR2: SGHTA, FQGNSA. This CDR3 has 15 residues. The CDR3 DNA follows: TGTGCCAGCAGCTTTGAGGTCGCGGGGCTCTATGGCTACACCTTC. Translated, it gives CASSFEVAGLYGYTF.

The rearrangement joins TRBV9 to TRBJ1-1; 7 positions match TRBD1. V lost 3 bases to trimming and J lost 5 bases; unmatched junction nucleotides: 4. Germline V gives CDR1 SGDLS, CDR2 YYNGEE. This CDR3 comprises 13 residues. The CDR3 sequence: CASSGQGFTEAFF. DNA for the CDR3: TGTGCCAGCAGCGGACAGGGATTTACTGAAGCTTTCTTT.

The gene calls are TRBV6-2 or TRBV6-3 and TRBJ2-7; D is uncertain. The ends were cut back, 1 base at V and 4 bases at J, with 5 bases in the middle. The CDR3 is 12 residues long. CDR1 MNHEY and CDR2 SVGEGT come from the germline V gene. For the CDR3, the DNA is TGTGCCAGCAGTTACTGGGGTTACGAGCAGTACTTC. It translates to CASSYWGYEQYF.

This clonotype has more than one count but fewer than ten. The V and J genes are TRBV5-1 and TRBJ2-1; 13 bases agree with TRBD2. Looked up from germline, CDR1 is SGHRS and CDR2 is YFSETQ. The junction had 7 bases not matched to a gene; V was cut back by 4 bases and J by 9 bases. The CDR3 spans 15 residues. The CDR3 sequence is CASSLGLAGESEQFF. In DNA, the CDR3 is TGCGCCAGCAGCCTCGGACTAGCGGGAGAATCTGAGCAGTTCTTC.

This clonotype was counted between two and nine times. The chain uses TRBV6-1 and TRBJ2-3; the match to TRBD1 covers 8 bases. Germline CDR1 is MNHNS and CDR2 is SASEGT. Trimming removed 8 bases from V and 1 base from J; junction bases left unmatched: 14. The CDR3 runs 17 residues. The CDR3 DNA follows: TGTGCCAGCGGGGTAGGACAGGGTCCTTGGGGCACAGATACGCAGTATTTT. Encoded protein: CASGVGQGPWGTDTQYF.

The CDR3 DNA is TGCGCCAGCAGCCTAACAGGGGGCCCAAACAATGAGCAGTTCTTC. It translates to CASSLTGGPNNEQFF. This rearrangement joins TRBV4-1 to TRBJ2-1; 9 positions agree with TRBD1. Germline CDR1 and CDR2: MGHRA and YSYEKL. V lost 4 bases and J lost 5; bases outside the gene matches: 6. The CDR3 runs 15 residues.

CDR3 bases: TGTGCCAGCAGCTACAGGGGCCCCTTACACTATGGCTACACCTTC. This sequence encodes CASSYRGPLHYGYTF. The chain couples TRBV7-2 to TRBJ1-2, with 7 bases matching TRBD1. This CDR3 contains 15 residues. J was trimmed by 3 bases and V by 4 bases; bases with no gene match: 8. Germline CDR1 is SGHTA and CDR2 is FQGNSA.

A note on this clonotype: The germline gene is not matched at one end of the junction; a read error may be the cause. This chain joins TRBV7-6 and TRBJ1-4, with TRBD1 identical over 7 bases. The CDR3 covers 13 residues. CDR1 is SGHVS and CDR2 is FNYEAQ in the germline V gene. The CDR3 sequence is CASSPQGSEKPFF. CDR3 DNA sequence: TGTGCCAGCAGCCCACAGGGGAGTGAAAAACCGTTTTTT.

The chain recombines TRBV15 with TRBJ2-3; D is unclear. This CDR3 is built from 13 residues. Trimming took off 1 base at V and 6 bases at J, with 8 bases between the two ends. CDR1 is LNHNV, CDR2 YYDKDF, per germline (reference sequence). CDR3 DNA: TGTGCCACCAGCAGAGGAGTCCTGGATACGCAGTATTTT. Residues: CATSRGVLDTQYF.

CDR3 nucleotides: TGTGCCAGCAGTCTTCCGGGACTAGCGGTATACGAGCAGTACTTC. Translating gives CASSLPGLAVYEQYF. The V call is TRBV7-8, the J call TRBJ2-7; 11 bases are shared with TRBD2. CDR1 is SGHVS, CDR2 FQNEAQ, per germline. With 6 bases clipped from V and 4 bases from J, the junction kept 8 bases outside the gene matches. The CDR3 totals 15 residues.

J is TRBJ2-7 and V is TRBV7-8, with TRBD2 identical over 7 bases. The V gene end was trimmed by 1 base and the J gene end by 0 bases; junction bases not matched to a gene: 9. CDR3 length equals 17 residues. Per the germline V gene, CDR1 is SGHVS and CDR2 is FQNEAQ. The CDR3 loop is CASSLVISGMFSYEQYF. CDR3 bases: TGTGCCAGCAGCTTAGTAATAAGCGGGATGTTCTCCTACGAGCAGTACTTC.

This clonotype was seen many times. The genes are TRBV5-1 and TRBJ1-4, with D possibly matching TRBD1 (5 bases). Deletions cut 4 bases from V and 2 bases from J, with 12 bases between. Per germline, CDR1 SGHRS and CDR2 YFSETQ. The CDR3 length is 15 residues. The CDR3 DNA sequence: TGCGCCAGCAGCCCTACTGGGGCCACTAATGAAAAACTGTTTTTT. It codes for CASSPTGATNEKLFF.

This rearrangement joins TRBV7-8 to TRBJ2-7; D gene unclear. Germline CDR1 and CDR2: SGHVS and FQNEAQ. Trimming left V 1 base short and J 3 bases short, with 7 bases between. CDR3 length: 13 amino acids. The CDR3 bases are TGTGCCAGCAGCTTAGAAGGGAACTACGAGCAGTACTTC. Protein sequence: CASSLEGNYEQYF.

This clonotype was found a few times. The rearrangement links TRBV20-1 to TRBJ2-7; the D gene is possibly TRBD2 (8 bases). The CDR3 runs 19 residues. CDR1 is DFQATT and CDR2 is SNEGSKA in the germline V gene (reference sequence). The V end was cut by 0 bases, the J end by 3 bases, with 27 bases between. CDR3 DNA: TGCAGTGCTAGAGAATCGGGAGGGACAGCAACCCCGGGGCGCTACGAGCAGTACTTC. Translating gives CSARESGGTATPGRYEQYF.

The chain carries TRBV6-6 and TRBJ2-5; D is perhaps TRBD1 (5 bases). This CDR3 region has 12 residues. Trimming stripped 5 bases from V and 4 bases from J, with 8 bases between. In germline, CDR1 is MNHNY, CDR2 SVGAGI (reference sequence). This CDR3 reads CASSTRVETQYF. The CDR3 DNA is TGTGCCAGCAGTACCAGGGTAGAGACCCAGTACTTC.

This chain connects TRBV20-1 to TRBJ2-4; no firm D call. V was shortened by 0 bases and J by 0 bases, with 9 bases between the two germline ends. The CDR3 contains 15 residues. Per the germline V gene, CDR1 is DFQATT and CDR2 is SNEGSKA (reference sequence). The CDR3 reads CSARDPVLAKNIQYF. In nucleotides, the CDR3 is TGCAGTGCTAGAGACCCAGTCCTAGCCAAAAACATTCAGTACTTC.

V and J are TRBV12-3 or TRBV12-4 and TRBJ1-5, with D possibly TRBD1 on 6 matching bases. Trimming stripped 1 base from V and 2 bases from J, with 15 bases between. This CDR3 region has 17 residues. Here the CDR3 DNA reads TGTGCCAGCAGTTTAGAGGGAGGGGGGTTTGGCAATCAGCCCCAGCATTTT. It is translated as CASSLEGGGFGNQPQHF.

This chain connects TRBV25-1 to TRBJ2-5; TRBD1 matches at 12 bases. The CDR3 has 14 residues. Germline lookup yields CDR1 MGHDK and CDR2 SYGVNS. Unmatched junction bases numbered 2, after V lost 5 bases and J lost 4 bases. The DNA for the CDR3 is TGTGCCAGCAGTAGGGACAGGGGGCCAGAGACCCAGTACTTC. Its translation: CASSRDRGPETQYF.

The genes are TRBV7-3 and TRBJ2-7, with 8 bases matching TRBD2. The CDR3 totals 15 residues. V shed 5 bases, J shed 7 bases, and the junction held 13 bases outside the gene matches. Germline V gene sequence: CDR1 SGHTA, CDR2 FQGTGA. CDR3 in amino acids: CASSPVGSGGKEQYF. The DNA of the CDR3 is TGTGCCAGCAGCCCCGTCGGGTCGGGAGGGAAAGAGCAGTACTTC.

This clonotype occurred a few times. V gene TRBV6-9 combines with J gene TRBJ2-7; 7 bases align to TRBD1. V lost 4 bases, J lost 8 bases, and 17 bases stayed unmatched. Germline V lookup: CDR1 MNHGY, CDR2 SVAAGI. The CDR3 consists of 16 residues. CDR3 region: CASSFPGGAKTTKQYF. In DNA, the CDR3 is TGTGCCAGCAGTTTTCCAGGGGGAGCGAAAACTACGAAGCAGTACTTC.

This clonotype was observed a handful of times. The chain couples TRBV20-1 to TRBJ1-3; TRBD1 might be the D (6 bases). The CDR3 length is 18 residues. V lost 6 bases, J lost 4 bases, and 28 bases lay in between. Germline CDR1 DFQATT, CDR2 SNEGSKA (reference sequence). CDR3 DNA sequence: TGCAGTGCCCTCCCGACAGGCGATCCTCTACCATTAGGAAACACCATATATTTT. Its translation is CSALPTGDPLPLGNTIYF.

This clonotype was detected a few times. The chain is built from TRBV23-1 and TRBJ1-4, with D unresolved. TRBV23-1 is recorded as an ORF, its role being uncertain. The V end lost 2 bases, the J end lost 0 bases, and 10 bases lay between the germline ends. The CDR3 has 16 amino acids. Here the CDR3 reads CASSQPTDATNEKLFF. The CDR3 DNA reads TGCGCCAGCAGTCAACCCACAGATGCAACTAATGAAAAACTGTTTTTT.

Only a few counts were recorded for this clonotype. The V gene is TRBV6-5, the J gene TRBJ2-2; D is undetermined. Germline V gene sequence: CDR1 MNHEY, CDR2 SVGAGI. With 2 bases removed from V and 3 bases from J, the gap between germline ends came to 7 bases. The CDR3 totals 14 residues. The CDR3 sequence is CASSYTQYTGELFF. The CDR3 DNA reads as TGTGCCAGCAGTTACACTCAGTACACCGGGGAGCTGTTTTTT.